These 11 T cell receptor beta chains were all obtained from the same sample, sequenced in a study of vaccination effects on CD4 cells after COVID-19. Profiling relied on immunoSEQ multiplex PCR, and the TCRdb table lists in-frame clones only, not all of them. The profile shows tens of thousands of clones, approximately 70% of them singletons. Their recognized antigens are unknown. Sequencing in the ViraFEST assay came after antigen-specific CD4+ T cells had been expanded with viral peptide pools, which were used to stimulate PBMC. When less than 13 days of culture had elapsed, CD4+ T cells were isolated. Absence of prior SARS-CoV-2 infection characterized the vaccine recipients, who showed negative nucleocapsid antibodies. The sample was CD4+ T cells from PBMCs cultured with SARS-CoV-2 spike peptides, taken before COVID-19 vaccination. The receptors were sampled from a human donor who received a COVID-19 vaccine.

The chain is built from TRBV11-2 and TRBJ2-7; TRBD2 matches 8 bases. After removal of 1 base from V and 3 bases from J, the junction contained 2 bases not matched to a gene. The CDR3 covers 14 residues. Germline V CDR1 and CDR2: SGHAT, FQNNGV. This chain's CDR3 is CASSLAGGGYEQYF. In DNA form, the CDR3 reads TGTGCCAGCAGCTTAGCGGGGGGGGGCTACGAGCAGTACTTC.

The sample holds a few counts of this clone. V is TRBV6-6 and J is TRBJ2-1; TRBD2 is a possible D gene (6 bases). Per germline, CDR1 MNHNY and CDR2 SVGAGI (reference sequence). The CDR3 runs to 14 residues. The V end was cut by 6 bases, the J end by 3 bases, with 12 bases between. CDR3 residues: CASREGSNYNEQFF. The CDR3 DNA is TGTGCCAGCAGGGAGGGCTCCAACTACAATGAGCAGTTCTTC.

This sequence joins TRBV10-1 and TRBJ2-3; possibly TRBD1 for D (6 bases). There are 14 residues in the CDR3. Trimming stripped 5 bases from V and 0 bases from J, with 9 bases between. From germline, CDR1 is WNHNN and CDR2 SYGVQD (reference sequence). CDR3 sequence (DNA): TGCGCCAGCAGTACTGGACAGAGCACAGATACGCAGTATTTT. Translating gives CASSTGQSTDTQYF.

The CDR3 DNA sequence: TGCGCCAGCAACGACGGGGTTGGTACAGATACGCAGTATTTT. Its protein is CASNDGVGTDTQYF. The rearrangement uses TRBV5-1 and TRBJ2-3, with D maybe TRBD2 (5 bases). The CDR3 contains 14 residues. Per the germline V gene, CDR1 is SGHRS and CDR2 is YFSETQ. The ends were cut back, 6 bases at V and 3 bases at J, with 14 bases in the middle.

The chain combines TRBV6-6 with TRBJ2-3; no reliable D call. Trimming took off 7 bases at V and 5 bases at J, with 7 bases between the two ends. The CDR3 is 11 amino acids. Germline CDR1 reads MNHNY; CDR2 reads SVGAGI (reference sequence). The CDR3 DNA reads TGTGCCAGCACAATCAAAGATACGCAGTATTTT. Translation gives CASTIKDTQYF.

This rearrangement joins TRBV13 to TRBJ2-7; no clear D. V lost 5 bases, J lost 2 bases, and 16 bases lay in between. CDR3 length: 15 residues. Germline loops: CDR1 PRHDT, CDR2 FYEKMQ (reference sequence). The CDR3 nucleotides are TGTGCCAGCAGCCCCCCGACATCTAATGCCTACGAGCAGTACTTC. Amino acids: CASSPPTSNAYEQYF.

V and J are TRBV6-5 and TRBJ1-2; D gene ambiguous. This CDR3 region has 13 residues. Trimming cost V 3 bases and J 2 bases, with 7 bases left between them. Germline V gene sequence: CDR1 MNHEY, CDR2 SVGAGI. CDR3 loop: CASSYAENYGYTF. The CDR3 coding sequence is TGTGCCAGCAGTTATGCGGAAAACTATGGCTACACCTTC.

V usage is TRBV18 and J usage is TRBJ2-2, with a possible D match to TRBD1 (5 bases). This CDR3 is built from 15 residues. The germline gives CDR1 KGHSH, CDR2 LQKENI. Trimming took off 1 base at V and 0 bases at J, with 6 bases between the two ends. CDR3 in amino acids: CASSPRQSNTGELFF. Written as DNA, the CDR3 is TGTGCCAGCTCACCACGACAGTCGAACACCGGGGAGCTGTTTTTT.

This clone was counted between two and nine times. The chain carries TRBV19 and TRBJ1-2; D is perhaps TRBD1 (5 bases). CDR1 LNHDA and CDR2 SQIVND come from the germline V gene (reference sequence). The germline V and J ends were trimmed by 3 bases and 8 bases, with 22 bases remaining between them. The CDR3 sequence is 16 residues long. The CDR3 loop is CASSMVISGKGGGYTF. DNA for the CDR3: TGTGCCAGTAGTATGGTCATATCAGGGAAAGGAGGAGGCTACACCTTC.

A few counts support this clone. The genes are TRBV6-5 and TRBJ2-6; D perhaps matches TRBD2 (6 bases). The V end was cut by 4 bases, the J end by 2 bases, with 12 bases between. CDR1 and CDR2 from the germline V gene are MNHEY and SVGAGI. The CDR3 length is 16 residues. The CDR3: CASSSPGETGANVLTF. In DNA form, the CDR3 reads TGTGCCAGCAGTTCCCCGGGAGAGACTGGGGCCAACGTCCTGACTTTC.

The CDR3 loop reads CASSELGLYEQYF. The DNA of the CDR3 is TGTGCCAGCAGTGAACTGGGGTTGTACGAGCAGTACTTC. The rearrangement links TRBV6-1 to TRBJ2-7, with D hard to call. Germline V gene sequence: CDR1 MNHNS, CDR2 SASEGT. V was trimmed by 2 bases and J by 4 bases, leaving 9 bases between them. The CDR3 is 13 residues long.